This passage covers 5 T cell receptor beta chains from one sample sequenced in a study of blood T cells in healthy people across ages. Sample-barcoded 5' priming and a J-beta primer mix drove a second PCR of roughly 6 to 12 cycles. TCRdb passed the 5' RACE reads through MiXCR, listing each CDR3 protein once. Among approximately 800,000 distinct CDR3 sequences listed, about 55% were seen once. The sample taken for sequencing was blood. The receptor source for this set is an elderly man in good health.

CDR3 residues: CATSDQTPGLNEQFF. CDR3 in DNA: TGTGCCACCAGTGATCAGACCCCCGGACTGAATGAGCAGTTCTTC. The V call is TRBV24-1, the J call TRBJ2-1, with D perhaps TRBD2 (5 bases). The CDR3 runs 15 residues. V lost 3 bases to trimming and J lost 7 bases, with 15 bases between them. Per germline, CDR1 KGHDR and CDR2 SFDVKD.

As for this clonotype: An end of the junction differs from the germline gene, which may be a read error. The chain couples TRBV2 to TRBJ2-3, with a possible D match to TRBD2 (6 bases). The CDR3 length is 16 residues. CDR1 is SNHLY, CDR2 FYNNEI, per germline. The CDR3 nucleotides are TGTGCCTGCAGTGAACAGACTAGGGACGTCACAGATACGCAGTATTTT. It is translated as CACSEQTRDVTDTQYF.

This chain links TRBV9 with TRBJ2-5, with 9 bases identical to TRBD1. V was pared by 5 bases and J by 4 bases, with 3 bases of the junction left unmatched. Germline assignment: CDR1 SGDLS and CDR2 YYNGEE. CDR3 length: 13 residues. The CDR3 is CASSVGQGETQYF. In nucleotides, the CDR3 is TGTGCCAGCAGTGTGGGACAGGGAGAGACCCAGTACTTC.

Points on this clonotype: A single base separates this from a much larger clone, so it may be a read error. J is TRBJ2-7 and V is TRBV10-3; D gene ambiguous. CDR1 and CDR2 from the germline V gene are ENHRY and SYGVKD. V was clipped by 7 bases and J by 7 bases, with 17 bases between them. The CDR3 is 13 amino acids. The chain's CDR3 is CAIKEPIHHEQYF. The DNA for the CDR3 is TGTGCCATCAAGGAGCCCATCCATCATGAGCAGTACTTC.

The chain uses TRBV20-1 and TRBJ2-3; weak D call: TRBD2 (6 bases). The CDR3 length is 15 residues. Germline loops: CDR1 DFQATT, CDR2 SNEGSKA (reference sequence). Trimming cost V 3 bases and J 14 bases, with 27 bases left between them. CDR3 region: CSARDYSNGHRDAYF. The CDR3, as DNA: TGCAGTGCTAGGGACTACTCCAATGGGCACAGAGACGCGTATTTT.